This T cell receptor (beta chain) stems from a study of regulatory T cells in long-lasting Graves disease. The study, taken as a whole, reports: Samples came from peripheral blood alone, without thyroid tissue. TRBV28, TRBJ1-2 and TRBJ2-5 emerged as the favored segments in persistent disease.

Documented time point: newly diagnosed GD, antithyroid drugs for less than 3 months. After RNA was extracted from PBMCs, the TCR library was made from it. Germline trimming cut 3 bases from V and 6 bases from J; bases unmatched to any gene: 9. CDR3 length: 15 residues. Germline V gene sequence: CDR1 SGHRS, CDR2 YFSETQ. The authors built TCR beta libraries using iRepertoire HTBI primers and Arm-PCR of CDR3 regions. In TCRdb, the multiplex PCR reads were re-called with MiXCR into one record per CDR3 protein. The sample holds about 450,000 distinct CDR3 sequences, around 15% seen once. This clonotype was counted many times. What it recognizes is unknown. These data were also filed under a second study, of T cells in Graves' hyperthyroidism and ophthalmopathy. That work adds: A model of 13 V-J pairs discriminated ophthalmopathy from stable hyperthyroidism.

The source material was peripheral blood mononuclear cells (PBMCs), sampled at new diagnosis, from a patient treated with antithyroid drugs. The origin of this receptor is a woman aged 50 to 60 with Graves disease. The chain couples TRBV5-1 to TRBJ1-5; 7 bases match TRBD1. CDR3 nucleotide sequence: TGCGCCAGCAGCTGGGAGGGGGCGCTGGGTCAGCCCCAGCATTTT. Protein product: CASSWEGALGQPQHF.